This passage covers 12 T cell receptor beta chains from one sample sequenced in a study of human T cells and chemical hapten exposure. TCRdb re-derived calls from the RACE reads in MiXCR, one entry per CDR3 protein. The data contain over 85,000 distinct CDR3 sequences, approximately 10% of them singletons. Time point denoted: healthy volunteer bleed at 2 weeks. Total RNA extraction was carried out from unfractionated whole blood. The sample consisted of whole blood. The receptor source for this set is a female donor in good health. Some clones in this sample may be carry-over from other donors' samples.

This clonotype turned up a few times. The chain employs TRBV28 and TRBJ1-2; D perhaps matches TRBD1 (5 bases). Between the trimmed V and J ends, which lost 2 bases and 1 base, there was a span of 8 bases. The CDR3 consists of 14 residues. Germline lookup yields CDR1 MDHEN and CDR2 SYDVKM. CDR3 coding DNA: TGTGCCAGCAGTTTAATCGGGGGTAACTATGGCTACACCTTC. Its translation: CASSLIGGNYGYTF.

This clonotype was counted ten times or more. V gene TRBV11-2 combines with J gene TRBJ2-1; D perhaps matches TRBD1 (6 bases). The length of the CDR3 is 14 residues. With 3 bases removed from V and 9 bases from J, the gap between germline ends came to 15 bases. Looked up from germline, CDR1 is SGHAT and CDR2 is FQNNGV. The CDR3 is CASSFRQEQAEQFF. DNA for the CDR3: TGTGCCAGCAGCTTCAGACAGGAGCAGGCTGAGCAGTTCTTC.

The rearrangement uses TRBV25-1 and TRBJ2-7; 13 bases match TRBD2. V lost 5 bases and J lost 7; bases outside the gene matches: 8. CDR1 MGHDK and CDR2 SYGVNS come from the germline V gene. The CDR3 is 15 amino acids. CDR3 in DNA: TGTGCCAGCAGTACTCGGACTAGCGGGAGTAAGGAGCAGTACTTC. It codes for CASSTRTSGSKEQYF.

This clonotype was seen at least ten times. The rearrangement joins TRBV2 to TRBJ2-2; 7 positions match TRBD1. CDR3 length equals 14 residues. Germline CDR1 reads SNHLY; CDR2 reads FYNNEI. V dropped 6 bases and J dropped 2; count of bases not matched to a gene: 3. CDR3 bases: TGTGCCAGCAGGGGACAGCTTAACACCGGGGAGCTGTTTTTT. Translated, it gives CASRGQLNTGELFF.

This clonotype has ten or more counts. This sequence joins TRBV12-3 or TRBV12-4 and TRBJ2-7; 8 nucleotides line up with TRBD1. V dropped 6 bases and J dropped 2; count of bases not matched to a gene: 15. The CDR3 extends over 17 amino acids. The CDR3 nucleotides are TGTGCCAGCAGCCCCGGACAGGGCGCCCCCCAAGCCTACGAGCAGTACTTC. Translating it yields CASSPGQGAPQAYEQYF.

This clonotype is medium-sized in the sample. The genes are TRBV20-1 and TRBJ2-2; D gene ambiguous. The V gene lost 6 bases and the J gene lost 1 base, with 15 bases spanning the gap. The CDR3 covers 15 residues. Germline assignment: CDR1 DFQATT and CDR2 SNEGSKA (reference sequence). CDR3 nucleotides: TGCAGTGCCACTACGTACCGCCAGAACACCGGGGAGCTGTTTTTT. Translation: CSATTYRQNTGELFF.

This clonotype was counted between two and nine times. The gene calls are TRBV30 and TRBJ1-5; D gene unclear. The CDR3 has 12 amino acids. Trimming cost V 1 base and J 6 bases, with 7 bases left between them. Germline assignment: CDR1 GTSNPN and CDR2 SVGIG (reference sequence). CDR3: CAWSEEGQPQHF. The CDR3 nucleotides read TGTGCCTGGAGTGAGGAGGGTCAGCCCCAGCATTTT.

This clonotype was seen more than once but under ten times. The chain carries TRBV7-3 and TRBJ1-1, with D maybe TRBD1 (6 bases). The germline gives CDR1 SGHTA, CDR2 FQGTGA. Trimming shortened V by 5 bases and J by 5 bases, and 12 bases separated the two germline ends. CDR3 length: 13 amino acids. The CDR3 spells CASSQRGGTEAFF. The CDR3 DNA sequence: TGTGCCAGCAGCCAGAGGGGGGGAACTGAAGCTTTCTTT.

This clonotype was seen a handful of times. This rearrangement joins TRBV27 to TRBJ1-1, with D unclear. Germline V lookup: CDR1 MNHEY, CDR2 SMNVEV (reference sequence). CDR3 size: 15 residues. The V gene lost 1 base and the J gene lost 1 base, with 10 bases spanning the gap. In DNA, the CDR3 is TGTGCCAGCAGTTTATGGGGTCCGAGGAACACTGAAGCTTTCTTT. This sequence encodes CASSLWGPRNTEAFF.

The chain recombines TRBV27 with TRBJ1-1; tentative D call: TRBD1 (6 bases). Germline V gene sequence: CDR1 MNHEY, CDR2 SMNVEV (reference sequence). The ends were cut back, 6 bases at V and 1 base at J, with 18 bases in the middle. This CDR3 has 16 amino acids. In DNA, the CDR3 is TGTGCCAGCAGGGGGTCCCGGTTGGGGGCGAACACTGAAGCTTTCTTT. Protein: CASRGSRLGANTEAFF.

J is TRBJ1-5 and V is TRBV2; tentatively, D is TRBD1 (5 bases). Trimming pared 4 bases from V and 1 base from J, leaving 8 bases between. Looked up from germline, CDR1 is SNHLY and CDR2 is FYNNEI. The CDR3 is 14 amino acids. The CDR3 nucleotides read TGTGCCAGCAGTGCGGGGGGGAGCAATCAGCCCCAGCATTTT. Encoded protein: CASSAGGSNQPQHF.

The V call is TRBV7-3, the J call TRBJ2-1, with no clear D. Per germline, CDR1 SGHTA and CDR2 FQGTGA. The V and J ends lost 4 bases and 7 bases respectively, with 11 bases between them. This CDR3 spans 13 amino acids. CDR3 region: CASSSIVGNEQFF. The CDR3 bases are TGTGCCAGCAGCTCGATTGTAGGGAATGAGCAGTTCTTC.